This TCR beta chain came from a study of regulatory T cells in long-lasting Graves disease. This CDR3 is built from 14 residues. V was shortened by 6 bases and J by 0 bases, with 9 bases between the two germline ends. This clonotype was observed at least ten times. Time point noted: newly diagnosed GD, antithyroid drugs for less than 3 months. PBMC-derived RNA was used for the TCR library. The authors built TCR beta libraries using iRepertoire HTBI primers and Arm-PCR of CDR3 regions. From the multiplex PCR reads, TCRdb called clonotypes with MiXCR, one entry per CDR3 protein. The repertoire holds 500,000 to 700,000 distinct CDR3 sequences, with 16% as singletons. The same data also went into a second study, on T cells in Graves' hyperthyroidism and ophthalmopathy. As that study records: The model identified upcoming ophthalmopathy a median 6.5 months ahead of onset.

The specimen was peripheral blood mononuclear cells (PBMCs), collected at new diagnosis, from a patient treated with antithyroid drugs. The receptor was derived from a young woman with Graves disease. The genes are TRBV12-3 or TRBV12-4 and TRBJ2-1, with D possibly TRBD1 on 5 matching bases. The CDR3 region is CASRDKGSYNEQFF. As DNA, the CDR3 is TGTGCCAGCAGGGACAAGGGCTCCTACAATGAGCAGTTCTTC.